The 30 T cell receptor beta chains below all came from one sample that was sequenced in a study of blood T cell repertoires in COVID-19. The protocol was immunoSEQ multiplex PCR, while the TCRdb copy is restricted to in-frame clones and leaves out a portion. This table holds under 130,000 clones, approximately 89% found once. What was sequenced was peripheral blood. These receptor sequences come from a woman older than 75 in a cohort sampled during active COVID-19.

The chain employs TRBV12-5 and TRBJ2-3; 8 positions agree with TRBD2. Per germline, CDR1 LGHNT and CDR2 FRNRAP. The CDR3 covers 17 residues. The V segment lost 3 bases and the J segment 2 bases; nucleotides outside the gene matches: 10. This CDR3 reads CASGFDTSGITTDTQYF. CDR3 in DNA: TGTGCTAGTGGTTTCGACACTAGCGGAATCACCACAGATACGCAGTATTTT.

The V call is TRBV27, the J call TRBJ2-1, with 7 bases lining up with TRBD1. The germline CDR1 and CDR2 sequences are MNHEY and SMNVEV (reference sequence). The CDR3 is 14 residues long. Germline trimming cut 7 bases from V and 2 bases from J; bases unmatched to any gene: 5. The CDR3 loop is CASKDRLAYNEQFF. The CDR3 DNA reads TGTGCCAGCAAGGACAGGTTGGCCTACAATGAGCAGTTCTTC.

The V call is TRBV24-1, the J call TRBJ1-1, with 9 bases fitting TRBD1. Germline CDR1 KGHDR, CDR2 SFDVKD. CDR3 length: 15 amino acids. Losses at the gene ends were 7 bases for V and 2 bases for J; bases not matched to a gene: 7. This chain's CDR3 is CATRAGTGTNTEAFF. The CDR3 nucleotides read TGTGCCACCAGAGCCGGGACAGGGACAAACACTGAAGCTTTCTTT.

The chain uses TRBV12-3 or TRBV12-4 and TRBJ2-3; no clear D. Trimming cost V 3 bases and J 0 bases, with 4 bases left between them. The CDR3 is made up of 13 amino acids. CDR3 nucleotide sequence: TGTGCCAGCAGTTTGTCGAGCACAGATACGCAGTATTTT. It encodes CASSLSSTDTQYF.

The chain combines TRBV4-1 with TRBJ2-1, with 7 positions matching TRBD2. The V gene's germline CDR1 is MGHRA and CDR2 YSYEKL. This CDR3 comprises 13 residues. V dropped 4 bases and J dropped 13; count of bases not matched to a gene: 10. The CDR3 loop is CASSLGPGGGQFF. DNA of the CDR3: TGCGCCAGCAGCCTCGGGCCGGGGGGTGGCCAGTTCTTC.

This clone was detected a few times. The chain joins TRBV30 to TRBJ1-1; 7 bases match TRBD1. Germline V gene lookup returns CDR1 GTSNPN and CDR2 SVGIG (reference sequence). V trimming: 1 base; J trimming: 5 bases; junction bases outside the gene matches: 10. CDR3 length: 15 amino acids. CDR3 loop: CAWSGYDRAETEAFF. CDR3 in DNA: TGTGCCTGGAGTGGGTATGACAGGGCGGAAACTGAAGCTTTCTTT.

This clone was recorded a few times. The V call is TRBV4-2, the J call TRBJ2-7; D is unclear. The CDR3 is made up of 15 amino acids. V lost 1 base to trimming and J lost 1 base, with 11 bases between them. Germline CDR1 reads LGHNA; CDR2 reads YNFKEQ. DNA of the CDR3: TGTGCCAGCAGCCAAGGTTTAACTAAATCCTACGAGCAGTACTTC. It encodes CASSQGLTKSYEQYF.

This clone was detected once. This chain links TRBV27 with TRBJ1-3; D may be TRBD1 (6 bases). V was clipped by 6 bases and J by 0 bases, with 12 bases between them. Germline CDR1 MNHEY, CDR2 SMNVEV (reference sequence). The CDR3 is 15 residues long. CDR3 DNA: TGTGCCAGCAGCCGACAGGCTTACTCTGGAAACACCATATATTTT. Protein: CASSRQAYSGNTIYF.

This clone has a single count. J is TRBJ1-5 and V is TRBV12-3 or TRBV12-4; no clear D. CDR3 size: 13 residues. V was cut by 2 bases and J by 6 bases, with 8 bases left in between. This chain's CDR3 is CASSLSGSQPQHF. CDR3 bases: TGTGCCAGCAGTTTATCCGGGAGTCAGCCCCAGCATTTT.

The chain combines TRBV5-1 with TRBJ2-5; TRBD2 matches at 12 bases. CDR1 is SGHRS, CDR2 YFSETQ, per germline. The length of the CDR3 is 15 residues. The V segment lost 4 bases and the J segment 5 bases; nucleotides outside the gene matches: 6. CDR3 region: CASSQTGTSGETQYF. The CDR3, as DNA: TGCGCCAGCAGCCAAACCGGGACTAGCGGGGAGACCCAGTACTTC.

The V gene is TRBV3-1 (or the pseudogene TRBV3-2), the J gene TRBJ2-1; 9 bases are shared with TRBD2. This CDR3 is 17 amino acids long. Per the germline V gene, CDR1 is LGHDT and CDR2 is YNNKEL (reference sequence). V gave up 0 bases and J gave up 4 bases; unmatched junction bases: 7. The CDR3 DNA reads TGTGCCAGCAGCCAAGAACGCGGGAGGGCCGTGTACAATGAGCAGTTCTTC. Translation gives CASSQERGRAVYNEQFF.

This clone was observed a handful of times. This chain uses TRBV30 with TRBJ1-5; a weak D match, TRBD1 (6 bases). Per germline, CDR1 GTSNPN and CDR2 SVGIG (reference sequence). Trimming removed 1 base from V and 3 bases from J, with 16 bases in between. There are 16 residues in the CDR3. In DNA, the CDR3 is TGTGCCTGGAGTGAACGAGCAGGGGCCAACAATCAGCCCCAGCATTTT. Translated, it gives CAWSERAGANNQPQHF. Together with reference TRBV30 and TRBJ1-5, the CDR3 gives the full variable domain: SQTIHQWPATLVQPVGSPLSLECTVEGTSNPNLYWYRQAAGRGLQLLFYSVGIGQISSEVPQNLSASRPQDRQFILSSKKLLLSDSGFYLCAWSERAGANNQPQHFGDGTRLSIL.

The J gene is TRBJ2-5, the V gene TRBV7-2; TRBD2 matches 7 bases. J gave up 2 bases and V 5 bases, and 8 bases lay outside the gene matches. The CDR3 contains 15 residues. CDR1 is SGHTA and CDR2 is FQGNSA in the germline V gene. The CDR3 loop is CASSLQRGKQETQYF. The CDR3 coding sequence is TGTGCCAGCAGCCTCCAGCGGGGAAAACAAGAGACCCAGTACTTC.

The chain links TRBV7-6 to TRBJ2-1; 7 positions agree with TRBD2. Germline lookup yields CDR1 SGHVS and CDR2 FNYEAQ. The CDR3 runs 21 residues. Trimming took 5 bases from V and 0 from J; bases not matched to a gene: 22. CDR3 amino acids: CASSPGGRADPPRSSYNEQFF. CDR3 sequence (DNA): TGTGCCAGCAGCCCCGGCGGGAGAGCGGACCCCCCAAGAAGCTCCTACAATGAGCAGTTCTTC.

This sequence joins TRBV7-9 and TRBJ2-2, with 11 bases matching TRBD1. The CDR3 runs 14 residues. V was clipped by 8 bases and J by 6 bases; unmatched bases: 5. The germline V gene encodes CDR1 SEHNR and CDR2 FQNEAQ (reference sequence). CDR3 region: CASRTGGASGELFF. CDR3 nucleotide sequence: TGTGCCAGCCGGACAGGGGGCGCTTCCGGGGAGCTGTTTTTT.

This clone was seen a few times. J is TRBJ1-5 and V is TRBV7-9; a possible D gene is TRBD1 (6 bases). V was shortened by 5 bases and J by 3 bases, with 11 bases between the two germline ends. Germline V gene sequence: CDR1 SEHNR, CDR2 FQNEAQ (reference sequence). The CDR3 extends over 14 amino acids. The CDR3 DNA reads as TGTGCCAGCAGCACCGGGACACTCAATCAGCCCCAGCATTTT. This gives the protein CASSTGTLNQPQHF.

The rearrangement links TRBV27 to TRBJ1-1; 8 nucleotides match TRBD1. The ends lost 6 bases at V and 5 bases at J; junction bases unmatched: 5. The CDR3 is made up of 13 amino acids. Germline loops: CDR1 MNHEY, CDR2 SMNVEV (reference sequence). Written as DNA, the CDR3 is TGTGCCAGCAGGCAGACAGGGGAGACTGAAGCTTTCTTT. Amino acids: CASRQTGETEAFF.

J is TRBJ2-3 and V is TRBV10-2; the match to TRBD2 covers 8 bases. The germline CDR1 and CDR2 sequences are WSHSY and SAAADI. Unmatched junction bases numbered 8, after V lost 8 bases and J lost 4 bases. The CDR3 has 14 amino acids. The CDR3 sequence is CASRTGRAADTQYF. The CDR3 DNA sequence: TGCGCCAGCCGTACCGGGAGGGCGGCAGATACGCAGTATTTT.

This chain uses TRBV14 with TRBJ2-2; TRBD2 matches at 12 bases. Germline loops: CDR1 SGHDN, CDR2 FVKESK. With 3 bases clipped from V and 3 bases from J, the junction kept 5 bases outside the gene matches. CDR3 length: 17 residues. DNA of the CDR3: TGTGCCAGCAGCCAGCTAGGACTAGCGGGGTACACCGGGGAGCTGTTTTTT. Its protein product is CASSQLGLAGYTGELFF. Drawing the rest from reference TRBV14 and TRBJ2-2, the complete variable domain is EAGVTQFPSHSVIEKGQTVTLRCDPISGHDNLYWYRRVMGKEIKFLLHFVKESKQDESGMPNNRFLAERTGGTYSTLKVQPAELEDSGVYFCASSQLGLAGYTGELFFGEGSRLTVL.

The chain carries TRBV21-1 and TRBJ2-7; the D call TRBD1 from the table was never checked on the DNA. TRBV21-1 is a recognized pseudogene. This CDR3 is built from 14 residues. The CDR3 region is CASRPRDRVAEQYF. For the CDR3, the DNA is TGTGCCAGCAGACCCCGGGACAGGGTGGCCGAGCAGTACTTC.

The genes are TRBV7-9 and TRBJ1-1, with a tentative D call TRBD1 (5 bases). This CDR3 has 13 residues. The V gene's germline CDR1 is SEHNR and CDR2 FQNEAQ (reference sequence). V was trimmed by 5 bases and J by 0 bases, leaving 7 bases between them. CDR3 coding DNA: TGTGCCAGCAGCCGACAGATGAACACTGAAGCTTTCTTT. Amino acid sequence: CASSRQMNTEAFF.

The chain joins TRBV12-3 or TRBV12-4 to TRBJ2-5; no clear D gene. The CDR3 totals 11 residues. The V end lost 4 bases, the J end lost 7 bases, and 7 bases lay between the germline ends. The CDR3 sequence: CASSSLGTQYF. The CDR3 coding sequence is TGTGCCAGCAGTTCCCTCGGGACCCAGTACTTC.

The CDR3 protein is CASSLAQRISYEQYF. In DNA, the CDR3 is TGTGCCAGCAGTTTGGCCCAGCGGATCTCCTACGAGCAGTACTTC. The V gene is TRBV28, the J gene TRBJ2-7; weak D call: TRBD2 (5 bases). Germline CDR1 and CDR2: MDHEN and SYDVKM. The CDR3 is 15 amino acids. V gave up 3 bases and J gave up 0 bases, with 12 bases separating them.

This sequence joins TRBV29-1 and TRBJ2-7, with 8 bases aligning to TRBD2. With V trimmed by 0 bases and J by 6 bases, 10 bases remained unmatched. From germline, CDR1 is SQVTM and CDR2 ANQGSEA. CDR3 length: 15 residues. The CDR3 loop is CSVEEARVSGVEQYF. CDR3 nucleotide sequence: TGCAGCGTTGAAGAGGCGCGGGTTAGCGGGGTCGAGCAGTACTTC.

The chain joins TRBV12-5 to TRBJ2-1; TRBD2 matches at 7 bases. Trimming cost V 5 bases and J 9 bases; bases outside gene matches: 16. The germline gives CDR1 LGHNT, CDR2 FRNRAP. The CDR3 runs 16 residues. CDR3 DNA sequence: TGTGCTAGTGGTGGCCTTTTGAGCGGGAATTCGTTTGAGCAGTTCTTC. It is translated as CASGGLLSGNSFEQFF.

V gene TRBV9 combines with J gene TRBJ2-7; TRBD2 might be the D (7 bases). The germline gives CDR1 SGDLS, CDR2 YYNGEE. This CDR3 has 15 residues. The V end was cut by 4 bases, the J end by 3 bases, with 17 bases between. The CDR3: CASSISAGASYEQYF. CDR3 in DNA: TGTGCCAGCAGCATCAGCGCGGGGGCTAGCTACGAGCAGTACTTC. Full variable domain (remainder filled in from reference TRBV9 and TRBJ2-7): DSGVTQTPKHLITATGQRVTLRCSPRSGDLSVYWYQQSLDQGLQFLIQYYNGEERAKGNILERFSAQQFPDLHSELNLSSLELGDSALYFCASSISAGASYEQYFGPGTRLTVT.

The count of this clone is one. The chain joins TRBV18 to TRBJ2-3, with 9 bases fitting TRBD1. Trimming removed 3 bases from V and 5 bases from J; junction bases left unmatched: 3. Looked up from germline, CDR1 is KGHSH and CDR2 is LQKENI. The CDR3 loop spans 14 amino acids. The DNA of the CDR3 is TGTGCCAGCTCACCGGGACAGGGTATAGATACGCAGTATTTT. It yields the protein CASSPGQGIDTQYF. Filled out from reference TRBV18 and TRBJ2-3, the complete variable domain reads NAGVMQNPRHLVRRRGQEARLRCSPMKGHSHVYWYRQLPEEGLKFMVYLQKENIIDESGMPKERFSAEFPKEGPSILRIQQVVRGDSAAYFCASSPGQGIDTQYFGPGTRLTVL.

The chain joins TRBV2 to TRBJ2-3; the match to TRBD2 covers 10 bases. The junction had 7 bases not matched to a gene; V was cut back by 8 bases and J by 5 bases. Germline values: CDR1 SNHLY, CDR2 FYNNEI. The CDR3 is made up of 14 amino acids. The CDR3 nucleotides are TGTGCCAGCTCCCTAGCGGGAGAGGTAGATACGCAGTATTTT. This gives the protein CASSLAGEVDTQYF.

The V call is TRBV2, the J call TRBJ2-3; 10 bases match TRBD2. After removal of 9 bases from V and 2 bases from J, the junction contained 5 bases not matched to a gene. This CDR3 is 14 amino acids long. Germline V gives CDR1 SNHLY, CDR2 FYNNEI. The CDR3 DNA is TGTGCCAGGAGGACTAGCGGACTCACAGATACGCAGTATTTT. Translating it yields CARRTSGLTDTQYF.

The V gene is TRBV19, the J gene TRBJ2-1; 12 nucleotides align to TRBD2. V lost 5 bases, J lost 5 bases, and 4 bases stayed unmatched. CDR1 is LNHDA, CDR2 SQIVND, per germline (reference sequence). There are 15 residues in the CDR3. For the CDR3, the DNA is TGTGCCAGTAGTCTAGCGGGGGGGCCGGACAATGAGCAGTTCTTC. This sequence encodes CASSLAGGPDNEQFF.